These T cell receptor beta chains were read from a single sample in a study of cytomegalovirus exposure and HLA in healthy donors. Generated by immunoSEQ multiplex PCR, the TCRdb table keeps only in-frame clones and is missing some. The sample shows 280,000 or so clones, 70% to 90% of them seen only once. The sequencing input was PBMCs. Source of these receptors: a young woman in good health and CMV-seronegative. The CDR3 runs from the conserved cysteine through the conserved F or W. A D gene is named only where the DNA matches it firmly. For some rows the clone size is stated as once, few or many, or as a class when expanded; others skip it.

d_gene | j_gene | abundance | v_gene | CDR3aa | CDR3nt
NA | TRBJ2-4 | NA | TRBV19 | CASTSGRGGIAKNIQYF | TGTGCCAGTACTTCAGGAAGGGGGGGAATAGCCAAAAACATTCAGTACTTC
NA | TRBJ2-6 | NA | TRBV9 | CASSALTVPESGANVLTF | TGTGCCAGCAGCGCGTTGACAGTACCAGAGTCTGGGGCCAACGTCCTGACTTTC
TRBD2 | TRBJ2-1 | NA | TRBV7-9 | CASSLGASGGLYNEQFF | TGTGCCAGCAGCTTAGGGGCTAGCGGGGGACTCTACAATGAGCAGTTCTTC
TRBD1 | TRBJ2-5 | NA | TRBV5-1 | CASRIRGNQETQYF | TGCGCCAGCAGGATCAGGGGGAACCAAGAGACCCAGTACTTC
TRBD1 | TRBJ1-4 | NA | TRBV19 | CASSDLRDRGLSNEKLFF | TGTGCCAGTAGCGATCTCCGGGACAGGGGGCTCAGTAATGAAAAACTGTTTTTT
NA | TRBJ1-1 | few | TRBV5-6 | CASSLGPPNTEAFF | TGTGCCAGCAGCTTGGGGCCCCCGAACACTGAAGCTTTCTTT
NA | TRBJ2-1 | NA | TRBV7-3 | CASSLGGEQFF | TGTGCCAGCAGCTTAGGCGGTGAGCAGTTCTTC
TRBD1 | TRBJ2-1 | NA | TRBV5-4 | CASTPERGQGGLEQFF | TGTGCCAGCACCCCCGAGAGGGGACAGGGGGGTTTAGAGCAGTTCTTC
TRBD1 | TRBJ1-4 | once | TRBV15 | CATSRDRQGGGKLFF | TGTGCCACCAGCAGAGATCGACAGGGGGGAGGAAAACTGTTTTTT
NA | TRBJ2-7 | NA | TRBV9 | CASSGTRIYEQYF | TGTGCCAGCAGCGGGACAAGAATTTACGAGCAGTACTTC
TRBD2 | TRBJ2-1 | NA | TRBV11-3 | CASSFGLAYSQFF | TGTGCCAGCAGCTTTGGACTAGCCTATTCTCAGTTCTTC
NA | TRBJ2-5 | NA | TRBV14 | CASSRGLQETQYF | TGTGCCAGCAGCCGCGGCCTGCAAGAGACCCAGTACTTC
NA | TRBJ1-1 | NA | TRBV4-1 | CASSQEGWRVEAFF | TGCGCCAGCAGCCAAGAAGGCTGGAGAGTTGAAGCTTTCTTT
TRBD1 | TRBJ1-1 | NA | TRBV2 | CASSDRQGASAEAFF | TGTGCCAGCAGTGACCGTCAGGGGGCGTCGGCCGAAGCTTTCTTT
NA | TRBJ1-6 | NA | TRBV25-1 | CASSDLAGNSPLHF | TGTGCCAGCAGTGATCTGGCGGGAAATTCCCCCCTCCACTTT
NA | TRBJ1-1 | NA | TRBV27 | CASSLSTGGMNTEAFF | TGTGCCAGCAGTTTATCGACGGGCGGGATGAACACTGAAGCTTTCTTT
NA | TRBJ2-1 | NA | TRBV19 | CASRAGIAYNEQFF | TGTGCCAGTAGGGCGGGGATCGCCTACAATGAGCAGTTCTTC
TRBD1 | TRBJ2-7 | NA | TRBV6-5 | CASSYSGTGYEQYF | TGTGCCAGCAGTTACTCGGGGACAGGCTACGAGCAGTACTTC
TRBD2 | TRBJ2-1 | NA | TRBV4-1 | CASSPAGTSGGNEQFF | TGCGCCAGCAGCCCGGCCGGGACTAGTGGTGGCAATGAGCAGTTCTTC
NA | TRBJ2-1 | NA | TRBV5-1 | CASSLGVSETNEQFF | TGCGCCAGCAGCTTGGGTGTTAGCGAGACCAATGAGCAGTTCTTC
NA | TRBJ1-1 | NA | TRBV19 | CASSMAGRNTEAFF | TGTGCCAGTAGTATGGCAGGTCGCAACACTGAAGCTTTCTTT
TRBD1 | TRBJ2-4 | NA | TRBV15 | CATSSPDRGSIQYF | TGTGCCACCAGCAGCCCGGACAGGGGATCCATTCAGTACTTC
TRBD1 | TRBJ1-2 | NA | TRBV18 | CASSPDGTGYGYTF | TGTGCCAGCTCACCAGATGGGACAGGGTATGGCTACACCTTC